This T cell receptor (beta chain) came from a study of blood T cells in healthy people across ages. The study's findings and limits: Naive and antigen-experienced cells were not separated, limiting conclusive comparison.

Per individual sample, total RNA of at least 5.5 micrograms was extracted. Sample-barcoded 5' priming and a J-beta primer mix drove a second PCR of roughly 6 to 12 cycles. CDR3-containing paired-end reads numbered at least 2.5 million in each sample. TCRdb ran MiXCR on the 5' RACE reads and lists one entry per CDR3 protein. The sample records 600,000 to 800,000 distinct CDR3 sequences, more than 45% being singletons. A word on this clonotype: What it recognizes is unknown. A much larger clone lies one base from this, so it may be a read error.

This CDR3 spans 15 amino acids. Germline V CDR1 and CDR2: LGHNA, YNFKEQ. Trimming took 2 bases from V and 6 from J; bases not matched to a gene: 5. The receptor was isolated from a woman aged 80 or over in good health. Specimen: blood. The genes are TRBV4-2 and TRBJ2-1, with 9 nucleotides matching TRBD2. The CDR3 is CASSQRLAESNEQFF. CDR3 nucleotide sequence: TGTGCCAGCAGCCAAAGACTAGCGGAGAGCAATGAGCAGTTCTTC.